This is a list of T cell receptor beta chains from one sample in a study of cytomegalovirus exposure and HLA in healthy donors. Sequencing was performed with immunoSEQ multiplex PCR; in TCRdb, only in-frame clones are kept and a portion is missing. The data contain about 160,000 clones, around 80% of them seen just once; the ten biggest clones take up 6.3%. The sequencing sample was made of PBMCs. The origin of the receptors is a male donor in good health and CMV-seropositive. CDR3s include the opening cysteine and the closing phenylalanine or tryptophan. The order of the fields is CDR3 DNA, CDR3 protein, clone size, D gene, J gene, V gene. The D gene is left open where the match is weak. Size is omitted from some rows. Given values are once, few, many or a class for expanded clones.

CDR3 DNA: TGCAGCGTTGGAGGAGGGAAGGGGCTCACTGAAGCTTTCTTT; CDR3 protein: CSVGGGKGLTEAFF; clone size: -; D gene: -; J gene: TRBJ1-1; V gene: TRBV29-1
CDR3 DNA: TGTTCCAGCAGCTACCGGGACAGGGGGCGTGCTAATGAAAAACTGTTTTTT; CDR3 protein: CSSSYRDRGRANEKLFF; clone size: once; D gene: TRBD1; J gene: TRBJ1-4; V gene: TRBV7-9
CDR3 DNA: TGTGCCAGCAGCCCCCCCGGGAAAACTTACAATGAGCAGTTCTTC; CDR3 protein: CASSPPGKTYNEQFF; clone size: -; D gene: -; J gene: TRBJ2-1; V gene: TRBV5-6
CDR3 DNA: TGCAGCGTTGGGGCGACAGGGACCGGAAACACCATATATTTT; CDR3 protein: CSVGATGTGNTIYF; clone size: -; D gene: TRBD1; J gene: TRBJ1-3; V gene: TRBV29-1
CDR3 DNA: TGTGCCTGGAGTGTTTCCGGACAGGACGAGCAGTACTTC; CDR3 protein: CAWSVSGQDEQYF; clone size: -; D gene: TRBD1; J gene: TRBJ2-7; V gene: TRBV30
CDR3 DNA: TGTGCCAGCAGTAGGAGCGGCAGCGATGAGCAGTTCTTC; CDR3 protein: CASSRSGSDEQFF; clone size: -; D gene: -; J gene: TRBJ2-1; V gene: TRBV5-4
CDR3 DNA: TGTGCCAGCAGCTTAGCAGGGGCCAACTATGGCTACACCTTC; CDR3 protein: CASSLAGANYGYTF; clone size: -; D gene: -; J gene: TRBJ1-2; V gene: TRBV7-9
CDR3 DNA: TGCAGCGTTGCCGGGACAGGGACGGAAACAGATACGCAGTATTTT; CDR3 protein: CSVAGTGTETDTQYF; clone size: -; D gene: TRBD1; J gene: TRBJ2-3; V gene: TRBV29-1
CDR3 DNA: TGTGCCAGCAGTTATCCTCGACAGGGGGGGGTGACTGAAGCTTTCTTT; CDR3 protein: CASSYPRQGGVTEAFF; clone size: -; D gene: TRBD1; J gene: TRBJ1-1; V gene: TRBV28
CDR3 DNA: TGTGCCAGCAGCTTGGACAGGACGAGCTCCTACAATGAGCAGTTCTTC; CDR3 protein: CASSLDRTSSYNEQFF; clone size: -; D gene: -; J gene: TRBJ2-1; V gene: TRBV5-8
CDR3 DNA: TGTGCCAGCAGCCATGACACTAGCGGGAGGGCCCATGAGCAGTTCTTC; CDR3 protein: CASSHDTSGRAHEQFF; clone size: -; D gene: TRBD2; J gene: TRBJ2-1; V gene: TRBV4-2
CDR3 DNA: TGCAGCGTCCTCGAAGTCCAGGGAGGGGGAAACACCATATATTTT; CDR3 protein: CSVLEVQGGGNTIYF; clone size: -; D gene: -; J gene: TRBJ1-3; V gene: TRBV29-1
CDR3 DNA: TGTGCCAGCAGCCAAAAAAGCGGGAGGGCCTACAATGAGCAGTTCTTC; CDR3 protein: CASSQKSGRAYNEQFF; clone size: -; D gene: TRBD2; J gene: TRBJ2-1; V gene: TRBV7-3
CDR3 DNA: TGTGCCAGCAGCTTAATGAGGGAAAAACTGTTTTTT; CDR3 protein: CASSLMREKLFF; clone size: -; D gene: -; J gene: TRBJ1-4; V gene: TRBV11-3
CDR3 DNA: TGTGCCAGCAGTTCCCAGCGGGGCAGCTCCTACAATGAGCAGTTCTTC; CDR3 protein: CASSSQRGSSYNEQFF; clone size: once; D gene: TRBD2; J gene: TRBJ2-1; V gene: TRBV6-5
CDR3 DNA: TGTGCCAGCAGACTAGGAACCTCCTGGTCCTACGAGCAGTACTTC; CDR3 protein: CASRLGTSWSYEQYF; clone size: -; D gene: -; J gene: TRBJ2-7; V gene: TRBV6-5
CDR3 DNA: TGTGCCAGCAGCACCCCCGGGACAGACACCTACAATGAGCAGTTCTTC; CDR3 protein: CASSTPGTDTYNEQFF; clone size: -; D gene: TRBD1; J gene: TRBJ2-1; V gene: TRBV5-6
CDR3 DNA: TGTGCCAGCAGTCGGTCTACTAGCGCCTACGAGCAGTACTTC; CDR3 protein: CASSRSTSAYEQYF; clone size: -; D gene: TRBD2; J gene: TRBJ2-7; V gene: TRBV11-2
CDR3 DNA: TGCGCCAGCAGTCTTCGGACGGAATGCAGGGGAAGTTACCGTCAGCCCCAGCATTTT; CDR3 protein: CASSLRTECRGSYRQPQHF; clone size: few; D gene: -; J gene: TRBJ1-5; V gene: TRBV23-1
CDR3 DNA: TGTGCCAGCAGCAGCAGGGGGGTCTACGAGCAGTACTTC; CDR3 protein: CASSSRGVYEQYF; clone size: -; D gene: -; J gene: TRBJ2-7; V gene: TRBV13
CDR3 DNA: TGTGCCAGCACCCCAGGGTGGCTTTCTGGAAACACCATATATTTT; CDR3 protein: CASTPGWLSGNTIYF; clone size: -; D gene: -; J gene: TRBJ1-3; V gene: TRBV28
CDR3 DNA: TGTGCCAGCAGTCTCCCCGGGAACACTGAAGCTTTCTTT; CDR3 protein: CASSLPGNTEAFF; clone size: -; D gene: -; J gene: TRBJ1-1; V gene: TRBV28
CDR3 DNA: TGCGCCAGCACCCCTGAGGTCCGGAGCTCCTACAATGAGCAGTTCTTC; CDR3 protein: CASTPEVRSSYNEQFF; clone size: -; D gene: -; J gene: TRBJ2-1; V gene: TRBV5-1
CDR3 DNA: TGCGCCAGCAGCCCGGGACAGGGGGCGAAAGATACGCAGTATTTT; CDR3 protein: CASSPGQGAKDTQYF; clone size: -; D gene: TRBD1; J gene: TRBJ2-3; V gene: TRBV5-1
CDR3 DNA: TGTGCCAGCAGTTTGGGGGGTGCGGGACTAGCGGGGGGGACCCAGTACTTC; CDR3 protein: CASSLGGAGLAGGTQYF; clone size: -; D gene: TRBD2; J gene: TRBJ2-5; V gene: TRBV27
CDR3 DNA: TGTGCCAGCAGCCGACTAGCATTCAATGAGCAGTTCTTC; CDR3 protein: CASSRLAFNEQFF; clone size: -; D gene: TRBD2; J gene: TRBJ2-1; V gene: TRBV6-5
CDR3 DNA: TGTGCCAGCAGCCCAATAGGAGGGGTGGAGCAGTACTTC; CDR3 protein: CASSPIGGVEQYF; clone size: few; D gene: -; J gene: TRBJ2-7; V gene: TRBV7-9
CDR3 DNA: TGTGCCAGCAGCTTTGTTCAGGGGTACTACAATGAGCAGTTCTTC; CDR3 protein: CASSFVQGYYNEQFF; clone size: -; D gene: -; J gene: TRBJ2-1; V gene: TRBV5-6
CDR3 DNA: TGTGCCATCAGTGAGCCGAAGCAGGGGGTACAAGAGACCCAGTACTTC; CDR3 protein: CAISEPKQGVQETQYF; clone size: -; D gene: TRBD1; J gene: TRBJ2-5; V gene: TRBV10-3
CDR3 DNA: TGTGCCAGCAGCTTGGTAATTACAGGCTACAATCAGCCCCAGCATTTT; CDR3 protein: CASSLVITGYNQPQHF; clone size: once; D gene: -; J gene: TRBJ1-5; V gene: TRBV5-8
CDR3 DNA: TGTGCCACCAGCAGAGCGGGGGCTAGCGGGACCGATGAGCAGTTCTTC; CDR3 protein: CATSRAGASGTDEQFF; clone size: -; D gene: TRBD2; J gene: TRBJ2-1; V gene: TRBV15
CDR3 DNA: TGTTCCAGCAGCTTCGGCGGCAATGAGCAGTTCTTC; CDR3 protein: CSSSFGGNEQFF; clone size: -; D gene: -; J gene: TRBJ2-1; V gene: TRBV7-9
CDR3 DNA: TGCGCCAGCAGCTTGGGGCTAGCGGGGACCGGGGAGCTGTTTTTT; CDR3 protein: CASSLGLAGTGELFF; clone size: -; D gene: TRBD2; J gene: TRBJ2-2; V gene: TRBV5-1
CDR3 DNA: TGTGCCAGTACACAGGGCTCCTATTATAATTCACCCCTCCACTTT; CDR3 protein: CASTQGSYYNSPLHF; clone size: -; D gene: -; J gene: TRBJ1-6; V gene: TRBV18
CDR3 DNA: TGTGCCAGCAGGACAGGGTGGGGGGCCAACGTCCTGACTTTC; CDR3 protein: CASRTGWGANVLTF; clone size: -; D gene: TRBD1; J gene: TRBJ2-6; V gene: TRBV6-1